Each of the 27 T cell receptor beta chains below was sequenced from the same sample in a study of shared clonotypes between healthy human individuals. CD45RO-negative cells were positively selected for CCR7, leaving out terminally differentiated effector memory CD45RA+ cells. Some clones are missing from TCRdb's copy, which holds only in-frame ones; the method was immunoSEQ multiplex PCR. This sample yields around 2,000,000 clones, of which just under 95% are seen a single time; 0.9% to 1.5% belongs to the top ten. Sequenced: naive CD8+ T cells sorted from blood. Receptors were obtained from a man aged 18 to 30 in good health.

The rearrangement links TRBV4-3 to TRBJ2-1; 9 nucleotides agree with TRBD2. Germline loops: CDR1 LGHNA, CDR2 YSLEER. The CDR3 consists of 10 residues. The V gene end was trimmed by 8 bases and the J gene end by 13 bases; junction bases not matched to a gene: 3. Here the CDR3 DNA reads TGCGCCAGCGGCGGGAGGGCACAGTTCTTC. Its translation is CASGGRAQFF.

The rearrangement links TRBV7-2 to TRBJ1-1, with 7 bases that match TRBD1. V shed 5 bases, J shed 6 bases, and the junction held 3 bases outside the gene matches. From germline, CDR1 is SGHTA and CDR2 FQGNSA. The length of the CDR3 is 12 residues. The CDR3 here is CASSDRVPEAFF. CDR3 bases: TGTGCCAGCAGCGACAGGGTCCCTGAAGCTTTCTTT.

The chain recombines TRBV5-1 with TRBJ1-1; possibly TRBD1 for D (5 bases). Germline V gives CDR1 SGHRS, CDR2 YFSETQ. V was cut by 0 bases and J by 1 base, with 13 bases left in between. The length of the CDR3 is 16 residues. The CDR3, as DNA: TGCGCCAGCAGCTTGGGAGGGTCAGGGCGGAACACTGAAGCTTTCTTT. Amino acids: CASSLGGSGRNTEAFF.

The gene calls are TRBV30 and TRBJ2-1, with D perhaps TRBD1 or TRBD2 (5 bases each). Germline values: CDR1 GTSNPN, CDR2 SVGIG (reference sequence). This CDR3 is built from 12 residues. Trimming pared 3 bases from V and 10 bases from J, leaving 13 bases between. The CDR3 region has the DNA TGTGCCTGGAGGGGACCTGGCACGGAGCAGTTCTTC. Translated, it gives CAWRGPGTEQFF.

The chain recombines TRBV6-1 with TRBJ2-7; tentatively, D is TRBD2 (7 bases). Trimming left V 7 bases short and J 2 bases short, with 15 bases between. In germline, CDR1 is MNHNS, CDR2 SASEGT. The CDR3 contains 14 residues. CDR3 sequence reads: CASTWGEGAYEQYF. As DNA, the CDR3 is TGTGCCAGCACCTGGGGGGAGGGGGCCTACGAGCAGTACTTC.

The chain is built from TRBV14 and TRBJ2-5, with D possibly matching TRBD2 (6 bases). V was shortened by 4 bases and J by 2 bases, with 11 bases between the two germline ends. This CDR3 region has 14 residues. Looked up from germline, CDR1 is SGHDN and CDR2 is FVKESK. The CDR3 sequence: CASSLRDFQETQYF. CDR3 in DNA: TGTGCCAGCAGCCTCCGGGACTTTCAAGAGACCCAGTACTTC. Based on the CDR3 plus reference TRBV14 and TRBJ2-5, the full variable domain is EAGVTQFPSHSVIEKGQTVTLRCDPISGHDNLYWYRRVMGKEIKFLLHFVKESKQDESGMPNNRFLAERTGGTYSTLKVQPAELEDSGVYFCASSLRDFQETQYFGPGTRLLVL.

The chain uses TRBV7-3 and TRBJ2-3; no reliable D call. The germline CDR1 and CDR2 sequences are SGHTA and FQGTGA. The CDR3 contains 14 residues. Trimming took off 5 bases at V and 0 bases at J, with 9 bases between the two ends. CDR3 region: CASSPVGSTDTQYF. CDR3 nucleotides: TGTGCCAGCAGCCCGGTAGGGAGCACAGATACGCAGTATTTT. The complete variable domain, with remaining parts taken from reference TRBV7-3 and TRBJ2-3, reads GAGVSQTPSNKVTEKGKYVELRCDPISGHTALYWYRQSLGQGPEFLIYFQGTGAADDSGLPNDRFFAVRPEGSVSTLKIQRTERGDSAVYLCASSPVGSTDTQYFGPGTRLTVL.

This chain links TRBV4-1 with TRBJ1-5; 10 positions match TRBD1. Looked up from germline, CDR1 is MGHRA and CDR2 is YSYEKL. The CDR3 extends over 17 amino acids. Losses at the gene ends were 0 bases for V and 7 bases for J; bases not matched to a gene: 9. Here the CDR3 DNA reads TGCGCCAGCAGCCAAGATCAGCCGGGACAGGGGTGGCAGCCCCAGCATTTT. As protein: CASSQDQPGQGWQPQHF.

CDR3 loop: CASSIDLEGWSYGYTF. The CDR3 coding sequence is TGTGCCAGTAGTATAGATCTGGAGGGATGGTCCTATGGCTACACCTTC. The rearrangement joins TRBV19 to TRBJ1-2; no clear D gene. This CDR3 spans 16 amino acids. V shed 0 bases and J shed 4 bases, with 15 bases lying between them. Germline V gene lookup returns CDR1 LNHDA and CDR2 SQIVND (reference sequence).

This clone was found once. J is TRBJ2-3 and V is TRBV27; 11 positions match TRBD2. Germline V lookup: CDR1 MNHEY, CDR2 SMNVEV (reference sequence). The V and J ends lost 10 bases and 3 bases, in that order; junction bases with no gene match: 9. This CDR3 has 15 amino acids. CDR3 residues: CATDSGGAGTDTQYF. Here the CDR3 DNA reads TGTGCCACCGATAGCGGGGGGGCCGGGACAGATACGCAGTATTTT.

The V and J genes are TRBV5-4 and TRBJ1-2; TRBD1 aligns across 8 bases. CDR3 size: 13 residues. Unmatched junction bases numbered 2, after V lost 4 bases and J lost 3 bases. The V gene's germline CDR1 is SGHNT and CDR2 YYREEE (reference sequence). Here the CDR3 reads CASSQGQDYGYTF. The CDR3 region has the DNA TGTGCCAGCAGCCAGGGACAGGACTATGGCTACACCTTC. Supplemented by reference TRBV5-4 and TRBJ1-2, the full variable domain reads ETGVTQSPTHLIKTRGQQVTLRCSSQSGHNTVSWYQQALGQGPQFIFQYYREEENGRGNFPPRFSGLQFPNYSSELNVNALELDDSALYLCASSQGQDYGYTFGSGTRLTVV.

The chain couples TRBV30 to TRBJ1-2, with a weak D call TRBD1 (5 bases). Germline V CDR1 and CDR2: GTSNPN, SVGIG (reference sequence). V lost 4 bases and J 4 bases, leaving 13 bases between the germline ends. This CDR3 is 13 amino acids long. The DNA of the CDR3 is TGTGCCTGGATGCAGGGATTCGGCTATGGCTACACCTTC. It encodes CAWMQGFGYGYTF.

With regard to this clone: Other DNA sequences in the same sample also yield this CDR3. The chain joins TRBV27 to TRBJ1-5; TRBD1 agrees at 7 bases. Germline trimming cut 1 base from V and 6 bases from J; bases unmatched to any gene: 3. The CDR3 consists of 14 residues. Germline V gene lookup returns CDR1 MNHEY and CDR2 SMNVEV (reference sequence). CDR3 in DNA: TGTGCCAGCAGTTTATATCAGGGGGGTCAGCCCCAGCATTTT. The encoded protein is CASSLYQGGQPQHF.

The gene calls are TRBV4-1 and TRBJ2-3; D is unclear. The CDR3 is 14 amino acids. Between the trimmed V and J ends, which lost 8 bases and 2 bases, there was a span of 14 bases. Per the germline V gene, CDR1 is MGHRA and CDR2 is YSYEKL. CDR3 coding DNA: TGCGCCAGCGTCGCTAGTCCCCCCACAGATACGCAGTATTTT. This encodes CASVASPPTDTQYF.

The V gene is TRBV10-2, the J gene TRBJ1-1; 7 positions match TRBD1. The CDR3 is 14 residues long. The V gene end was trimmed by 5 bases and the J gene end by 3 bases; junction bases not matched to a gene: 6. Germline V lookup: CDR1 WSHSY, CDR2 SAAADI. As DNA, the CDR3 is TGCGCCAGCAGTTTTCAGGGGGGAGACACTGAAGCTTTCTTT. Translated: CASSFQGGDTEAFF.

V and J are TRBV6-1 and TRBJ2-2; the D gene is possibly TRBD1 (5 bases). CDR1 is MNHNS and CDR2 is SASEGT in the germline V gene. The CDR3 extends over 18 amino acids. V was clipped by 0 bases and J by 1 base, with 15 bases between them. CDR3 sequence: CASSEAPLEGENTGELFF. DNA of the CDR3: TGTGCCAGCAGTGAAGCGCCATTAGAAGGGGAGAACACCGGGGAGCTGTTTTTT.

This clone was picked up one time. This chain connects TRBV7-2 to TRBJ1-5; unclear D gene. This CDR3 is built from 14 residues. CDR1 and CDR2 from the germline V gene are SGHTA and FQGNSA. The V end lost 1 base, the J end lost 7 bases, and 11 bases lay between the germline ends. CDR3 sequence (DNA): TGTGCCAGCAGCTTAGATCCCCTAGTACAGCCCCAGCATTTT. This gives the protein CASSLDPLVQPQHF.

The V gene is TRBV9, the J gene TRBJ2-7; D may match TRBD1 or TRBD2 (5 bases each). This CDR3 region has 14 residues. The ends were cut back, 4 bases at V and 0 bases at J, with 11 bases in the middle. Germline V gene lookup returns CDR1 SGDLS and CDR2 YYNGEE. CDR3 protein: CASSLGDPSYEQYF. The CDR3 bases are TGTGCCAGCAGCTTAGGGGACCCCTCCTACGAGCAGTACTTC.

V gene TRBV28 combines with J gene TRBJ1-4; D call uncertain. Germline V gene data show CDR1 as MDHEN and CDR2 as SYDVKM. CDR3 size: 13 residues. V lost 3 bases and J 5 bases, leaving 7 bases between the germline ends. The CDR3 DNA reads as TGTGCCAGCAGTTTCGCCGAAAATGAAAAACTGTTTTTT. Its protein product is CASSFAENEKLFF. Full variable domain (outside the CDR3, taken from reference TRBV28 and TRBJ1-4): DVKVTQSSRYLVKRTGEKVFLECVQDMDHENMFWYRQDPGLGLRLIYFSYDVKMKEKGDIPEGYSVSREKKERFSLILESASTNQTSMYLCASSFAENEKLFFGSGTQLSVL.

The rearrangement joins TRBV19 to TRBJ2-2; no clear D. The CDR3 is made up of 15 amino acids. The germline V and J ends were trimmed by 1 base and 2 bases, with 8 bases remaining between them. The germline V gene has CDR1 LNHDA and CDR2 SQIVND (reference sequence). DNA of the CDR3: TGTGCCAGTAGTATAGTCCTGACTAACACCGGGGAGCTGTTTTTT. Translated, it gives CASSIVLTNTGELFF.

Points on this clone: Its ends do not fully match the called genes, so a read error is possible. The V gene is TRBV28, the J gene TRBJ2-5; TRBD1 matches at 9 bases. The CDR3 has 14 amino acids. Germline V gene data show CDR1 as MDHEN and CDR2 as SYDVKM. The CDR3 nucleotides are TGTGCCAGCACTTTACAGGGGGCGGCTGAGACCCAGTACTTC. Its protein is CASTLQGAAETQYF.

This rearrangement joins TRBV28 to TRBJ2-7; 7 bases align to TRBD1. CDR3 size: 15 residues. Germline V lookup: CDR1 MDHEN, CDR2 SYDVKM. V shed 2 bases and J 3 bases; nucleotides not matched to a gene: 7. The CDR3 protein is CASSLTTGNNYEQYF. The CDR3 DNA follows: TGTGCCAGCAGTTTAACGACAGGGAATAACTACGAGCAGTACTTC. Combining the CDR3 with reference TRBV28 and TRBJ2-7 gives the whole variable domain DVKVTQSSRYLVKRTGEKVFLECVQDMDHENMFWYRQDPGLGLRLIYFSYDVKMKEKGDIPEGYSVSREKKERFSLILESASTNQTSMYLCASSLTTGNNYEQYFGPGTRLTVT.

The chain has TRBV6-5 and TRBJ2-7, with 8 bases that match TRBD1. Looked up from germline, CDR1 is MNHEY and CDR2 is SVGAGI. This CDR3 comprises 15 residues. The V and J ends lost 4 bases and 7 bases, in that order; junction bases with no gene match: 12. The CDR3 protein is CASSFRDRPLSEQYF. In DNA form, the CDR3 reads TGTGCCAGCAGTTTCCGGGACAGGCCCCTCTCTGAGCAGTACTTC.

The chain carries TRBV18 and TRBJ1-6, with D tentatively TRBD1 (5 bases). In germline, CDR1 is KGHSH, CDR2 LQKENI. There are 14 residues in the CDR3. With 3 bases removed from V and 9 bases from J, the gap between germline ends came to 12 bases. Here the CDR3 reads CASSPGGIGSPLHF. CDR3 coding DNA: TGTGCCAGCTCACCGGGGGGAATTGGTTCACCCCTCCACTTT.

The chain couples TRBV18 to TRBJ1-1; no firm D call. Germline V gene lookup returns CDR1 KGHSH and CDR2 LQKENI. The ends were cut back, 3 bases at V and 3 bases at J, with 5 bases in the middle. The CDR3 spans 12 residues. The CDR3 loop reads CASSPADTEAFF. In DNA form, the CDR3 reads TGTGCCAGCTCACCGGCGGACACTGAAGCTTTCTTT.

The chain uses TRBV7-3 and TRBJ2-1; 8 nucleotides agree with TRBD2. This CDR3 comprises 15 residues. Germline V CDR1 and CDR2: SGHTA, FQGTGA. J was trimmed by 5 bases and V by 1 base; bases with no gene match: 4. The CDR3 protein is CASSLMRGVNNEQFF. Written as DNA, the CDR3 is TGTGCCAGCAGCTTAATGCGGGGGGTTAACAATGAGCAGTTCTTC.

The V gene is TRBV29-1, the J gene TRBJ1-2, with D hard to call. The CDR3 has 14 residues. Per germline, CDR1 SQVTM and CDR2 ANQGSEA. V lost 0 bases, J lost 1 base, and 9 bases lay in between. The CDR3 loop is CSVEDGKVNYGYTF. CDR3 bases: TGCAGCGTTGAAGATGGCAAGGTTAACTATGGCTACACCTTC.